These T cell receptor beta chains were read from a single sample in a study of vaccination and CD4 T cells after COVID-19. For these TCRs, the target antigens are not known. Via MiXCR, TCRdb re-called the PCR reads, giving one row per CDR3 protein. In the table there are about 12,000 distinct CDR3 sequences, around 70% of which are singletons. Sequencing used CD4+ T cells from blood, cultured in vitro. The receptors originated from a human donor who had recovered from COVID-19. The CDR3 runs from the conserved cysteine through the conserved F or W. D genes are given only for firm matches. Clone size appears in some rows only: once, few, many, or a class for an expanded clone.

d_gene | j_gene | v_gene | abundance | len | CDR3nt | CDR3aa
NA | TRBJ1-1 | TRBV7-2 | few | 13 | TGTGCCAGCAGCTTCGGGCAGGGCACTGAAGCTTTCTTT | CASSFGQGTEAFF
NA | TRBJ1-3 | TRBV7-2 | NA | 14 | TGTGCCAGCAGCTTAGGGGGCCCGGGGGGCACCATATATTTT | CASSLGGPGGTIYF
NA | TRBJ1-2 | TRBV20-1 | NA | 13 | TGCAGTGCTAGAGCGGAGGTTAACTATGGCTACACCTTC | CSARAEVNYGYTF
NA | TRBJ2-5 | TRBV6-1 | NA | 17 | TGTGCCAGCAGTGAAGCCAGGGCAGCGTTAGGACCGGAGACCCAGTACTTC | CASSEARAALGPETQYF
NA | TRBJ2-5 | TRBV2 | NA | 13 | TGTGCCAGCACCAAGGGGGACCAAGAGACCCAGTACTTC | CASTKGDQETQYF
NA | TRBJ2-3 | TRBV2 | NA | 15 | TGTGCCAGCACTCCCCTACGTGGGGGGATAGGTACGCAGTATTTT | CASTPLRGGIGTQYF
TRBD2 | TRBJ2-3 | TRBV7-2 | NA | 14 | TGTGCCAGCCTACCGGGACTAGCGACAGATACGCAGTATTTT | CASLPGLATDTQYF
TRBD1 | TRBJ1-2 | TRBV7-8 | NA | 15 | TGTGCCAGCAGCCTAAGACAGGGGGATGCACATGGCTACACCTTC | CASSLRQGDAHGYTF
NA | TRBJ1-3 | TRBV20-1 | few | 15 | TGCAGTGCTAGAGATGCGGACAGCTCTGGAAACACCATATATTTT | CSARDADSSGNTIYF
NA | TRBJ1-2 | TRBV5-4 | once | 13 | TGTGCCAGCAGCAGTGACCGGTCGTGGCGATACACCTTC | CASSSDRSWRYTF
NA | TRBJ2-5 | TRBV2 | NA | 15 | TGTGCCAGCAGTGATTTAATGAAGGGTACAGAGACCCAGTACTTC | CASSDLMKGTETQYF
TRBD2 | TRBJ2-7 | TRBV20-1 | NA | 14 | TGCAGTGCGCCCCGTAGCGGGACCTTCTACGAGCAGTACTTC | CSAPRSGTFYEQYF
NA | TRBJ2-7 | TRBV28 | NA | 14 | TGTGCCAGCAGTTTTGCTAGCGCGACCTACGAGCAGTACTTC | CASSFASATYEQYF
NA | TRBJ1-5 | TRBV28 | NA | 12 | TGTGCCAGCAGTCTCCGAGATCAGCCCCAGCATTTT | CASSLRDQPQHF
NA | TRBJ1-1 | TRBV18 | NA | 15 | TGTGCCAGCTCACCAGGCCGGGGTACTGGCACTGAAGCTTTCTTT | CASSPGRGTGTEAFF
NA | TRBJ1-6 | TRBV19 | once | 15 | TGTGCCAGTAGTATGACAGGCGCTATCTCGGCACCCCTCCACTTT | CASSMTGAISAPLHF
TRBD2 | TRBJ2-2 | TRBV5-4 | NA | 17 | TGTGCCAGCAGCTTGGGACTAGCGGGAAGAGGCACCGGGGAGCTGTTTTTT | CASSLGLAGRGTGELFF
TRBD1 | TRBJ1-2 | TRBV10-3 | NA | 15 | TGTGCCATCAGCCCGGGACAGCCCATAATCTATGGCTACACCTTC | CAISPGQPIIYGYTF
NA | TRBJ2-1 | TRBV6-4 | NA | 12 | TGTGCCAGCAGAACGGAGGGGGGTGAGCAGTTCTTC | CASRTEGGEQFF
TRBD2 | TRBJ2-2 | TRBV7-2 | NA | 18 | TGTGCCAGCAGCTTAGTTTTGGGGGAGGGCCTGTACACCGGGGAGCTGTTTTTT | CASSLVLGEGLYTGELFF
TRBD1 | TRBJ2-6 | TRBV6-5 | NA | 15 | TGTGCCAGCAGTTACCAGGGGGCTAGGGCCAACGTCCTGACTTTC | CASSYQGARANVLTF
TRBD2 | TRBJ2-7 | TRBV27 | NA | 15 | TGTGCCAGCAGTACACTACTAGCGGGAGCGGGTGAGCAGTACTTC | CASSTLLAGAGEQYF
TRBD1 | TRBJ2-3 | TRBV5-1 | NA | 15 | TGCGCCAGCAGTGGGACAGCCGAACGCACAGATACGCAGTATTTT | CASSGTAERTDTQYF
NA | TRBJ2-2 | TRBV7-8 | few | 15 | TGTGCCAGCAGCCCCCGGACAGTTAACACCGGGGAGCTGTTTTTT | CASSPRTVNTGELFF
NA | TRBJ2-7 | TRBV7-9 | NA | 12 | TGTGCCAGCAGCGAAACGGGAGACGAGCAGTACTTC | CASSETGDEQYF
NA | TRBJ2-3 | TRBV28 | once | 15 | TGTGCCAGCAGTCGACAGGCCCTTAGCACAGATACGCAGTATTTT | CASSRQALSTDTQYF
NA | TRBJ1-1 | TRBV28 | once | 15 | TGTGCCAGCAGTTTACCCGGGACGGAGAACACTGAAGCTTTCTTT | CASSLPGTENTEAFF
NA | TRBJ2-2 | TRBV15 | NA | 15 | TGTGCCACCACCTACGGGGGCATGGACACCGGGGAGCTGTTTTTT | CATTYGGMDTGELFF
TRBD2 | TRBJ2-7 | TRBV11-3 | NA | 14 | TGTGCCAGCAGCTCCGGGACTAGGGAGGGCGAGCAGTACTTC | CASSSGTREGEQYF
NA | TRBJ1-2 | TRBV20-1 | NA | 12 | TGCAGTGCCCAAGGCGCGGACTATGGCTACACCTTC | CSAQGADYGYTF
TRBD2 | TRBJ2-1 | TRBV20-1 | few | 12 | TGCAGTGCCGCTACTAGCGGGAGGAGGCAGTTCTTC | CSAATSGRRQFF
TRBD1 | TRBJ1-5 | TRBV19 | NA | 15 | TGTGCCAGTAGTAGCCAGGGGGTTGGCAATCAGCCCCAGCATTTT | CASSSQGVGNQPQHF
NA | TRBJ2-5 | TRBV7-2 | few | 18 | TGTGCCAGCAGCTGGACTACAATCTCTGCAACTAGCACAGAGACCCAGTACTTC | CASSWTTISATSTETQYF
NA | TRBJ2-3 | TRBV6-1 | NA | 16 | TGTGCCAGCAGAACTTGGCGGACCCAGCTTGCAGATACGCAGTATTTT | CASRTWRTQLADTQYF
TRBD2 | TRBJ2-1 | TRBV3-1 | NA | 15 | TGTGCCAGCAGCCAAGATAGCGGGAAGCTTAGGGAGCAGTTCTTC | CASSQDSGKLREQFF
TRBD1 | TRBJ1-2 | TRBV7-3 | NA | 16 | TGTGCCAGCAGCCCAGGCGGGACAGGGGCGAGGAATGGCTACACCTTC | CASSPGGTGARNGYTF
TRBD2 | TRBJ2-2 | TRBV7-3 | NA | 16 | TGTGCCAGCAGCAAATGGGGGGGGTCGAACACCGGGGAGCTGTTTTTT | CASSKWGGSNTGELFF
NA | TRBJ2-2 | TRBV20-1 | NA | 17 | TGCAGTGCTAGAGATCTCAGGAAAAGTAGTGTTACCGGGGAGCTGTTTTTT | CSARDLRKSSVTGELFF
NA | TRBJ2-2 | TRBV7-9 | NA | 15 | TGTGCCAGCAGCTTCCCCCGATCGAACACCGGGGAGCTGTTTTTT | CASSFPRSNTGELFF
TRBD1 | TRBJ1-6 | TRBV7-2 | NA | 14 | TGTGCCAGCAGCATAACAGGGGTTAATTCACCCCTCCACTTT | CASSITGVNSPLHF
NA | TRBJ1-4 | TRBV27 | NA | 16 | TGTGCCAGCAGTTGGGGCGGACAGCCAACTAATGAAAAACTGTTTTTT | CASSWGGQPTNEKLFF
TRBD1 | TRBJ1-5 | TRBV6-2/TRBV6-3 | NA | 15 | TGTGCCAGCAGGCTAGGGACAGGGTTCAATCAGCCCCAGCATTTT | CASRLGTGFNQPQHF
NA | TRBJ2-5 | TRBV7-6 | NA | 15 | TGTGCCAGCAGCCAAAGAGGGGGGCCCTATGAGACCCAGTACTTC | CASSQRGGPYETQYF
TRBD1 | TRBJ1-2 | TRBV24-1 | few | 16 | TGTGCCACCAGTGACCCGGGACAGGGGTCTGACTATGGCTACACCTTC | CATSDPGQGSDYGYTF
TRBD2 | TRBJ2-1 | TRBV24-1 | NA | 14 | TGTGCCACCAGGGGACTAGCGGGAGGCAATGAGCAGTTCTTC | CATRGLAGGNEQFF
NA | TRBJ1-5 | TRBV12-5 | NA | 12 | TGTGCTAGTGGTTTAGATAATCAGCCCCAGCATTTT | CASGLDNQPQHF
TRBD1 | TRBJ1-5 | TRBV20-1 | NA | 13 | TGCAGTGCTAGGTCAGGGGGCGTCCAGCCCCAGCATTTT | CSARSGGVQPQHF
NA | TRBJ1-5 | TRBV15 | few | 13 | TGTGCCACCAGCGTCCGGGGGATTGAGCCCCAGCATTTT | CATSVRGIEPQHF
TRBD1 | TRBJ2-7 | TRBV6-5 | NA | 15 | TGTGCCAGCAGTTCGTCGACAGGGGGCTCCTACGAGCAGTACTTC | CASSSSTGGSYEQYF
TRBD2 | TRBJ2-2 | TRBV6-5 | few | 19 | TGTGCCAGCAGTTACGTACGACTTCTTAGAGCGGGAGGAACCGGGGAGCTGTTTTTT | CASSYVRLLRAGGTGELFF
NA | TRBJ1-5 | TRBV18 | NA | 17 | TGTGCCAGCTCACCGAACCCTCTTTCAGGGGCGAGTCAGCCCCAGCATTTT | CASSPNPLSGASQPQHF
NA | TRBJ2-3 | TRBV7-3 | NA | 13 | TGTGCCAGCAGCCCATCCCCTGGGGATACGCAGTATTTT | CASSPSPGDTQYF
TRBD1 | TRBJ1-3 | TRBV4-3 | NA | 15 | TGCGCCAGCAGTCTGACAGGGCTTGGGGGAAACACCATATATTTT | CASSLTGLGGNTIYF
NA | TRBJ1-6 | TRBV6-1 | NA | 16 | TGTGCCAGCAGTGATCCAGGGAATAGGAATAATTCACCCCTCCACTTT | CASSDPGNRNNSPLHF
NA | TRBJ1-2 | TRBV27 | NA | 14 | TGTGCCAGCAGTTTGCGGGCCCAGAGCGACGGCTACACCTTC | CASSLRAQSDGYTF